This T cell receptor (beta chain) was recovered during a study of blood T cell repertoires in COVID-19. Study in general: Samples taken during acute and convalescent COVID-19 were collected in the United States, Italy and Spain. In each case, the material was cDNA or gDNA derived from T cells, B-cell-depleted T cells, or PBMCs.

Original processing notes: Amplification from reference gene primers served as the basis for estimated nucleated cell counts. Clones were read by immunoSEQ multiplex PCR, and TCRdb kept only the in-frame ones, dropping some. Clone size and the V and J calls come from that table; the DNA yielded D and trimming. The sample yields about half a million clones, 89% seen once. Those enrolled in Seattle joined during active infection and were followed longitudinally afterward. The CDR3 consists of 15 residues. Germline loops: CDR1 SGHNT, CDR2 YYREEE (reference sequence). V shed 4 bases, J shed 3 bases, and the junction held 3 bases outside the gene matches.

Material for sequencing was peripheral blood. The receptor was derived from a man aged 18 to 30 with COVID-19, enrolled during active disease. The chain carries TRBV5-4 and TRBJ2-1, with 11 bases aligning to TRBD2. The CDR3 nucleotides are TGTGCCAGCAGCCCTAGCGGGAGGAGCTACAATGAGCAGTTCTTC. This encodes CASSPSGRSYNEQFF.